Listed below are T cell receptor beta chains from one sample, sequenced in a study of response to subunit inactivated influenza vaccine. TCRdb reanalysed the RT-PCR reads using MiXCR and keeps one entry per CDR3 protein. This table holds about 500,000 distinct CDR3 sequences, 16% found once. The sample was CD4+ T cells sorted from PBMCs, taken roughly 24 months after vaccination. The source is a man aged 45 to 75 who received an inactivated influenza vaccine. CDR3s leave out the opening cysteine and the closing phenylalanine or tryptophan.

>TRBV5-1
ASSLMTSGRALNEQF
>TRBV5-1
ASRGLAVYEQY
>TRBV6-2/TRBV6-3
ASSYSNSAGAINQPQH
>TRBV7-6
ASSLYMLGEQF
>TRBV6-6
ASSPRARELF
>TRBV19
ASRCDRYTEAF
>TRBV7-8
ASSFPHTGELF
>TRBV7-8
ASSLVPPGSATDTQY
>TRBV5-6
ASSAYRGRSDEQY
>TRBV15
ATSRDLGTSGNPWQY
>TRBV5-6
ASSTGIEQF
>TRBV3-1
ASSQTVEKLF
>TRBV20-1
SAPRPQGKTQETQY
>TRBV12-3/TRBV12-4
ASTRVFGTGLRVQY
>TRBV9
ASSVAGMSNQPQH
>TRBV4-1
ASSARERRVTEAF
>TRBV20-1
SARAPLISNSPLH
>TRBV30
AWSRGTDTQY
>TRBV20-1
SAMRKETQY
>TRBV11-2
ASSSSESFSEQY
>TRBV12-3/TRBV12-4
ASSSPRLAGRYNEQF
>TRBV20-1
SARSGTSGGADTQY
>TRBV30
AFNRGNYGYT
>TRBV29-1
SVERGHDSYEQY
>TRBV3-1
ASSHVHGYT
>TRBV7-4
ASSCPRPNNEQF
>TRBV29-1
SVGEREQY
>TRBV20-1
SAREAQGNQPQH
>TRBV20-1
SASGGLRYNEQF
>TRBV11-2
ASSLVGQQAF
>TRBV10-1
ASSESIGTGETQY
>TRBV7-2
ASSLGIAGGQYEQY
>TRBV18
ASSQDRFPDTQY
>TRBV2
ASSASGLNTGELF
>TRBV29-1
SVDSLSLHYGYT
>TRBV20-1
SVWREGHLFEQY
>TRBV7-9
ASRISSGGTDTQY
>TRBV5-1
ASSTGTGAF
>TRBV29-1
SVGRGTLDEQY
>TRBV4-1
ASSQDRAGDGYT
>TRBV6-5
ASSYSMGAGLHYEQY
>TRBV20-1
SARNNRGRFSQETQY
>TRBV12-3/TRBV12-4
ASSPLTSGSFNEQF
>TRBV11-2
ASSLFGTAVTDTQY
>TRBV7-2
ASSLEQGDTQY
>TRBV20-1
SARGEIPYEQY
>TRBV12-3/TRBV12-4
ASSLLVTGGTGELF
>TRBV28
ASSFSRDPLYNEQF
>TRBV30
AWRAGTLTGELF
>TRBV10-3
AISEQLQMNTEAF
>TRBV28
ASSLSGRGTGELF
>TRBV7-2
ASSLTGAPYEQY
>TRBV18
ASSPLAGGREQF
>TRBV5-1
ASSLVGLLIGTRGQEQF
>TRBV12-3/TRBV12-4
ASSLGDLGAGELF